Detailed here is one T cell receptor beta chain. Its antigen is currently not known. No quality values exist for individual bases; no much larger clone is one base distant. The data derive from a study of blood T cell repertoires in COVID-19 (TCRdb year 2020). Some background on the complete study: Collaborator samples came from the United States, Italy and Spain and covered acute and convalescent phases of COVID-19. Where HLA class I and class II types were available, the types were taken from metadata supplied by the sample provider, not from assay-based typing. The sample metadata nearly always contained a de-identified subject ID, COVID-19 status, age in years and sex. The prospective study material was composed of cDNA or gDNA derived from T cells, B-cell-depleted T cells, or PBMCs. The repertoires were made available in a free public database intended to serve as a resource for research on the immune response to SARS-CoV-2. Samples came from the ongoing ImmuneRACE study (first 160 participants) plus 1,254 subjects from 6 global collaborators. Subjects who had been exposed to COVID-19, were actively infected with it, or had recovered from it provided the deeply sampled blood TCRbeta repertoires that made up the dataset.

Results the study describes overall, beyond this receptor: Clinical and demographic metadata were provided uncurated, with the amount varying by source and participant.

The CDR3, from cysteine to phenylalanine, totals 13 residues. This entry keeps only the CDR3 DNA: 39 bases, framed from base 1. After removal of 8 bases from V and 7 bases from J, the junction retains 9 bases not matched to a gene. Taken from the germline V gene, the CDR1 and CDR2 loops are MNHEY and SVGAGI. Collaborating institutions collected whole blood in K2EDTA tubes following their own protocols. Collaborator samples were shipped for TCRbeta analysis as frozen whole blood, isolated PBMCs, or DNA extracted from either sample type. TCRbeta CDR3 regions were amplified from genomic DNA using the immunoSEQ Assay, a bias-controlled multiplex PCR. Concerning the study's data processing: The number of nucleated cells in each sample was estimated from the amplification of reference gene primers within the assay. To quantify the absolute abundance of each unique TCRbeta CDR3 rearrangement, sequence reads were collapsed and filtered. Productive Simpson clonality was computed per sample as the square root of Simpson's diversity index over productive rearrangements. TCRdb stores this immuneACCESS table with in-frame sequences only. Part of the clones is absent; in the studies checked, under half of the shortfall reflects unresolved V genes, and no reason is known for the rest. The DNA gave D and trimming, while V, J and clone size come from that table. The sample table lists tens of thousands of clones, 75% to 90% of them with a count of one. The ten largest clones represent 1.5% to 2.5% of the sample.

The sample taken for sequencing was peripheral blood. This chain joins TRBV6-5 to TRBJ1-2; 8 central nucleotides agree with TRBD1. The clonotype was recovered from a man under 40 with acute or convalescent COVID-19. The CDR3 sequence is CASVRQGSRGYTF. The DNA reads as follows: TGTGCCAGCGTCCGACAGGGGAGTCGTGGCTACACCTTC.